The clone carrying this T cell receptor (beta chain) was detected a few times. The CDR3 runs 14 residues. Per the germline V gene, CDR1 is GTSNPN and CDR2 is SVGIG (reference sequence). V was pared by 3 bases and J by 4 bases, with 12 bases between. With no exception, relapse followed autologous stem cell transplantation in all patients, and brentuximab vedotin exposure varied. Repertoires were generated with immunoSEQ multiplex PCR, while TCRdb's copy carries only in-frame clones and drops some. Among tens of thousands of clones listed, about two thirds were seen once. This entry comes from a study of PD-1 blockade in classical Hodgkin lymphoma.

This TCR was sampled from a human donor with classical Hodgkin lymphoma. The chain couples TRBV30 to TRBJ2-2, with D possibly TRBD2 on 7 matching bases. This material consisted of peripheral blood mononuclear cells (PBMCs), taken before the second cycle of nivolumab. CDR3 sequence reads: CAWRTRGGTGELFF. The CDR3 region has the DNA TGTGCCTGGAGAACGAGGGGGGGCACCGGGGAGCTGTTTTTT.